The 30 T cell receptor beta chains given below trace back to one sample, sequenced in a study of cytomegalovirus exposure and HLA in healthy donors (dated by TCRdb to 2016 to 2017). The library came from the immunoSEQ multiplex PCR assay. The multiplex PCR relied on a mix of 60 forward primers for TCR Vbeta segments and 13 reverse primers for TCR Jbeta segments. This is the immuneACCESS table as TCRdb keeps it, with only in-frame sequences that have V and J called. A part of the clones is gone; compared with another copy, unresolved V genes explain less than half, and the rest is unexplained. The sample table contains around 110,000 clones; only one count was recorded for roughly 74% of them. The leading ten clones occupy nearly 0.9% of the sample. The material sequenced was PBMCs. The receptor set was obtained from a woman in her thirties in good health and CMV-seronegative.

The chain employs TRBV7-9 and TRBJ1-1; possibly TRBD1 for D (5 bases). The CDR3 runs 14 residues. The V gene's germline CDR1 is SEHNR and CDR2 FQNEAQ (reference sequence). V lost 8 bases to trimming and J lost 10 bases, with 23 bases between them. CDR3 DNA: TGTGCCAGCCTCCTCGCGGGGGGGGGTGAGGGAGCTTTCTTT. Translating gives CASLLAGGGEGAFF.

The rearrangement joins TRBV4-3 to TRBJ2-1; 8 bases agree with TRBD2. The CDR3 spans 15 residues. The ends lost 5 bases at V and 9 bases at J; junction bases unmatched: 12. Germline CDR1 reads LGHNA; CDR2 reads YSLEER. The CDR3 nucleotides are TGCGCCAGCAGCAAAAACACGGGACTAGGGGCTGAGCAGTTCTTC. It specifies CASSKNTGLGAEQFF.

The V and J genes are TRBV27 and TRBJ2-3; possible D gene TRBD2, 6 bases. V was cut by 7 bases and J by 2 bases, with 13 bases left in between. Germline assignment: CDR1 MNHEY and CDR2 SMNVEV (reference sequence). The CDR3 spans 14 residues. For the CDR3, the DNA is TGTGCCAGCAAGGGCGGGGTTAACACAGATACGCAGTATTTT. Its translation: CASKGGVNTDTQYF.

This clone is a singleton in its sample. The V call is TRBV29-1, the J call TRBJ2-5, with D possibly being TRBD1 (6 bases). In germline, CDR1 is SQVTM, CDR2 ANQGSEA. This CDR3 spans 15 amino acids. With 8 bases removed from V and 1 base from J, the gap between germline ends came to 20 bases. The CDR3 DNA is TGCAGCACCCGTGACCGGGACATATCCCAAGAGACCCAGTACTTC. Translating gives CSTRDRDISQETQYF. Looking up the rest from reference TRBV29-1 and TRBJ2-5 gives the full variable domain: SAVISQKPSRDICQRGTSLTIQCQVDSQVTMMFWYRQQPGQSLTLIATANQGSEATYESGFVIDKFPISRPNLTFSTLTVSNMSPEDSSIYLCSTRDRDISQETQYFGPGTRLLVL.

The chain is built from TRBV5-4 and TRBJ1-1; TRBD1 is a possible D gene (5 bases). Germline loops: CDR1 SGHNT, CDR2 YYREEE (reference sequence). The CDR3 contains 14 residues. Trimming took 6 bases from V and 0 from J, leaving 12 bases between them. CDR3 amino acids: CASNSQDLNTEAFF. CDR3 DNA sequence: TGTGCCAGCAACTCACAGGACCTGAACACTGAAGCTTTCTTT.

This clone was seen just once. The rearrangement uses TRBV6-6 and TRBJ1-2, with D possibly TRBD1 on 5 matching bases. Trimming cost V 10 bases and J 3 bases, with 15 bases left between them. Germline V gene data show CDR1 as MNHNY and CDR2 as SVGAGI (reference sequence). The length of the CDR3 is 13 residues. CDR3: CAIHPVRDYGYTF. DNA of the CDR3: TGTGCCATACATCCCGTCAGGGACTATGGCTACACCTTC.

The chain couples TRBV18 to TRBJ2-3; 8 nucleotides line up with TRBD1. The J segment lost 1 base and the V segment lost 0 bases, leaving 3 bases of the junction unmatched. Germline-derived CDR1 and CDR2 are KGHSH and LQKENI. This CDR3 comprises 16 residues. CDR3 loop: CASSPPVRGRTDTQYF. The DNA for the CDR3 is TGTGCCAGCTCACCACCGGTCAGGGGGCGCACAGATACGCAGTATTTT.

This chain joins TRBV25-1 and TRBJ2-1; possibly TRBD2 for D (6 bases). Germline V gene sequence: CDR1 MGHDK, CDR2 SYGVNS. This CDR3 has 15 residues. V was clipped by 1 base and J by 10 bases, with 17 bases between them. The CDR3 DNA sequence: TGTGCCAGCAGTGAATCCGGGACTCCGTTAAGGGAGCAGTTCTTC. This gives the protein CASSESGTPLREQFF. Filled out from reference TRBV25-1 and TRBJ2-1, the complete variable domain reads EADIYQTPRYLVIGTGKKITLECSQTMGHDKMYWYQQDPGMELHLIHYSYGVNSTEKGDLSSESTVSRIRTEHFPLTLESARPSHTSQYLCASSESGTPLREQFFGPGTRLTVL.

The chain uses TRBV19 and TRBJ2-5; D is possibly TRBD1 (6 bases). The CDR3 covers 15 residues. The V end lost 5 bases, the J end lost 1 base, and 14 bases lay between the germline ends. The germline gives CDR1 LNHDA, CDR2 SQIVND (reference sequence). The CDR3 coding sequence is TGTGCCAGTAGTGCTATACAGGGAACCCAAGAGACCCAGTACTTC. Translation: CASSAIQGTQETQYF.

The chain links TRBV5-1 to TRBJ2-7; tentative D call: TRBD2 (5 bases). The CDR3 spans 15 residues. V was clipped by 5 bases and J by 7 bases, with 22 bases between them. The germline CDR1 and CDR2 sequences are SGHRS and YFSETQ. The CDR3 loop reads CASSLISVQPGEQYF. The DNA of the CDR3 is TGCGCCAGCAGTCTGATTTCGGTCCAGCCGGGGGAGCAGTACTTC.

This chain links TRBV19 with TRBJ2-7; 10 bases fit TRBD1. The CDR3 runs to 14 residues. The trim removed 4 bases at V and 8 bases at J, leaving 8 bases unmatched. Germline V gene data show CDR1 as LNHDA and CDR2 as SQIVND (reference sequence). The CDR3 loop is CASSSGTGVQKQYF. CDR3 coding DNA: TGTGCCAGTAGTAGTGGGACAGGGGTACAGAAGCAGTACTTC.

The rearrangement uses TRBV27 and TRBJ2-7; the D gene is possibly TRBD2 (6 bases). The germline gives CDR1 MNHEY, CDR2 SMNVEV (reference sequence). The length of the CDR3 is 11 residues. Trimming pared 7 bases from V and 3 bases from J, leaving 7 bases between. The CDR3 DNA reads as TGTGCCAGCAAGGAGGGCTACGAGCAGTACTTC. Residues: CASKEGYEQYF.

The chain links TRBV9 to TRBJ1-1; a possible D gene is TRBD1 (6 bases). CDR1 and CDR2 from the germline V gene are SGDLS and YYNGEE. The CDR3 has 13 amino acids. V was trimmed by 6 bases and J by 1 base, leaving 10 bases between them. In nucleotides, the CDR3 is TGTGCCAGCAACCAGGGGAGGAACACTGAAGCTTTCTTT. This gives the protein CASNQGRNTEAFF.

The gene calls are TRBV2 and TRBJ1-1, with unresolved D. In germline, CDR1 is SNHLY, CDR2 FYNNEI. The CDR3 totals 12 residues. Trimming took off 11 bases at V and 0 bases at J, with 10 bases between the two ends. DNA for the CDR3: TGTGCCGGAGACGGATTGAACACTGAAGCTTTCTTT. Amino acids: CAGDGLNTEAFF.

The gene calls are TRBV2 and TRBJ2-7; 16 bases map to TRBD2. CDR1 is SNHLY, CDR2 FYNNEI, per germline. CDR3 length: 17 amino acids. The trim removed 8 bases at V and 5 bases at J, leaving 12 bases unmatched. The CDR3 protein is CASRKGLAGGPTNEQYF. Here the CDR3 DNA reads TGTGCCAGCCGAAAGGGACTAGCGGGAGGGCCTACGAACGAGCAGTACTTC. Full variable domain (rest looked up from reference TRBV2 and TRBJ2-7): EPEVTQTPSHQVTQMGQEVILRCVPISNHLYFYWYRQILGQKVEFLVSFYNNEISEKSEIFDDQFSVERPDGSNFTLKIRSTKLEDSAMYFCASRKGLAGGPTNEQYFGPGTRLTVT.

The CDR3 loop is CASCPLTGAQETQYF. For the CDR3, the DNA is TGCGCCAGCTGCCCCTTGACAGGGGCGCAAGAGACCCAGTACTTC. This chain uses TRBV5-1 with TRBJ2-5; 8 positions match TRBD1. The CDR3 contains 15 residues. The V gene end was trimmed by 7 bases and the J gene end by 2 bases; junction bases not matched to a gene: 10. Germline V CDR1 and CDR2: SGHRS, YFSETQ.

This chain joins TRBV9 and TRBJ2-2, with 9 bases that match TRBD1. With 4 bases clipped from V and 5 bases from J, the junction kept 6 bases outside the gene matches. The CDR3 covers 15 residues. Germline lookup yields CDR1 SGDLS and CDR2 YYNGEE. CDR3 in amino acids: CASSNQGQGTGELFF. The CDR3 DNA follows: TGTGCCAGCAGCAATCAAGGACAGGGGACCGGGGAGCTGTTTTTT.

This chain connects TRBV7-2 to TRBJ1-1, with 10 bases identical to TRBD1. The germline V gene has CDR1 SGHTA and CDR2 FQGNSA. This CDR3 is 15 amino acids long. Trimming at V came to 5 bases and at J to 5 bases, leaving 8 bases not matched to a gene. The CDR3 nucleotides read TGTGCCAGCAGCCCGACTTTGGGACAGGGGACTGAAGCTTTCTTT. This sequence encodes CASSPTLGQGTEAFF.

This clone occurred a few times. J is TRBJ2-7 and V is TRBV20-1; D gene ambiguous. V was clipped by 3 bases and J by 5 bases, with 8 bases between them. This CDR3 contains 11 residues. Germline V gene data show CDR1 as DFQATT and CDR2 as SNEGSKA (reference sequence). The CDR3 loop reads CSASQVHEQYF. The CDR3 DNA sequence: TGCAGTGCTAGCCAGGTCCACGAGCAGTACTTC.

The chain joins TRBV5-1 to TRBJ1-1; TRBD1 matches 9 bases. Germline V gene data show CDR1 as SGHRS and CDR2 as YFSETQ. V gave up 4 bases and J gave up 10 bases; unmatched junction bases: 14. The CDR3 spans 15 residues. The CDR3 is CASSLEAGTGCSAFF. CDR3 in DNA: TGCGCCAGCAGCCTCGAAGCCGGGACAGGGTGTTCAGCTTTCTTT.

This clone has a single count. The CDR3 region has the DNA TGTGCCTGGGGGGGCGGAGCTGGAAACACCATATATTTT. This translates into CAWGGGAGNTIYF. The V gene is TRBV30, the J gene TRBJ1-3; possible D gene TRBD1, 6 bases. Germline values: CDR1 GTSNPN, CDR2 SVGIG (reference sequence). Trimming removed 5 bases from V and 2 bases from J, with 10 bases in between. CDR3 size: 13 residues.

The chain recombines TRBV5-1 with TRBJ2-2; D possibly corresponds to TRBD1 (6 bases). V gave up 2 bases and J gave up 4 bases, with 9 bases separating them. The germline V gene has CDR1 SGHRS and CDR2 YFSETQ. This CDR3 has 14 amino acids. The CDR3 DNA sequence: TGCGCCAGCAGCTTCCACAGGGCCACCGGGGAGCTGTTTTTT. Its protein is CASSFHRATGELFF.

The genes are TRBV7-2 and TRBJ1-1, with TRBD1 matching over 7 bases. The CDR3 has 13 residues. Germline CDR1 SGHTA, CDR2 FQGNSA. V gave up 3 bases and J gave up 5 bases; unmatched junction bases: 3. In DNA form, the CDR3 reads TGTGCCAGCAGCTTTCAACAGGGGACTGAAGCTTTCTTT. It yields the protein CASSFQQGTEAFF.

The chain recombines TRBV30 with TRBJ2-2; no definite D call. The CDR3 is 12 residues long. Germline loops: CDR1 GTSNPN, CDR2 SVGIG (reference sequence). V was pared by 5 bases and J by 5 bases, with 9 bases between. The CDR3 spells CAWLVETGELFF. The CDR3 coding sequence is TGTGCCTGGCTCGTGGAGACCGGGGAGCTGTTTTTT.

This clone was observed a few times. The chain recombines TRBV4-3 with TRBJ2-7; 7 bases match TRBD1. CDR1 LGHNA and CDR2 YSLEER come from the germline V gene. V dropped 0 bases and J dropped 9; count of bases not matched to a gene: 14. The CDR3 has 16 residues. The CDR3 is CASSQDLVTGLCGQYF. The DNA for the CDR3 is TGCGCCAGCAGCCAAGATCTAGTGACAGGGCTTTGTGGGCAGTACTTC.

This clone was observed a few times. The CDR3 DNA reads TGTGCCAGCAGCGTAACCGAAGACAGGGCGGGACATGAAAAACTGTTTTTT. It yields the protein CASSVTEDRAGHEKLFF. The chain recombines TRBV7-9 with TRBJ1-4; 7 bases are a match to TRBD1. The CDR3 is 17 residues long. CDR1 SEHNR and CDR2 FQNEAQ come from the germline V gene (reference sequence). V was clipped by 5 bases and J by 6 bases; unmatched bases: 15.

This clone was seen more than once but under ten times. This chain uses TRBV9 with TRBJ1-5; D unresolved. Germline lookup yields CDR1 SGDLS and CDR2 YYNGEE. The CDR3 loop spans 14 amino acids. Trimming left V 6 bases short and J 2 bases short, with 12 bases between. The DNA of the CDR3 is TGTGCCAGCACCAGCGGGTTGGGCAATCAGCCCCAGCATTTT. Protein sequence: CASTSGLGNQPQHF.

The chain joins TRBV27 to TRBJ2-2; 8 nucleotides agree with TRBD1. Germline loops: CDR1 MNHEY, CDR2 SMNVEV (reference sequence). CDR3 length equals 15 residues. Trimming cost V 6 bases and J 1 base; bases outside gene matches: 4. The CDR3 nucleotides are TGTGCCAGCAGCCGACAGGGGCGGAACACCGGGGAGCTGTTTTTT. Its protein is CASSRQGRNTGELFF.

The chain combines TRBV19 with TRBJ1-1; 8 positions agree with TRBD1. V lost 6 bases, J lost 2 bases, and 5 bases stayed unmatched. This CDR3 has 14 amino acids. CDR1 and CDR2 (germline): LNHDA, SQIVND (reference sequence). The CDR3: CASRKQGGNTEAFF. In DNA form, the CDR3 reads TGTGCCAGTAGGAAACAGGGGGGAAACACTGAAGCTTTCTTT.

The CDR3 region is CASSEKTGGAETQYF. DNA for the CDR3: TGTGCCAGCAGTGAGAAAACAGGGGGCGCAGAGACCCAGTACTTC. V usage is TRBV6-1 and J usage is TRBJ2-5, with 9 nucleotides matching TRBD1. The J segment lost 4 bases and the V segment lost 3 bases, leaving 6 bases of the junction unmatched. Germline lookup yields CDR1 MNHNS and CDR2 SASEGT. This CDR3 has 15 residues.